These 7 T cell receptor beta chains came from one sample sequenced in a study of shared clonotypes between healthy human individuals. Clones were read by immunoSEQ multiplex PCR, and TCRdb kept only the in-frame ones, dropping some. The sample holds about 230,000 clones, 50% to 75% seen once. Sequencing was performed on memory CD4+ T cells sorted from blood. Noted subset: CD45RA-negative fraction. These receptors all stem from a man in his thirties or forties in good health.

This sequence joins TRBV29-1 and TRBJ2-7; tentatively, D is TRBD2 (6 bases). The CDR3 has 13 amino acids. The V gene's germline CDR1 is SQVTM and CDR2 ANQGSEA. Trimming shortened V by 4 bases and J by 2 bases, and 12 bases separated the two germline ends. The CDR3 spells CSVAREVTYEQYF. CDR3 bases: TGCAGCGTTGCGAGGGAGGTGACCTACGAGCAGTACTTC.

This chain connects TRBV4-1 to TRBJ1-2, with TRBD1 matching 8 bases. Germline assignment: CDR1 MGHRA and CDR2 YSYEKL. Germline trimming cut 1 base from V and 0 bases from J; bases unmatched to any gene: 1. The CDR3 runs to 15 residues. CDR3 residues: CASSQGDRTNYGYTF. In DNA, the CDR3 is TGCGCCAGCAGCCAAGGGGACAGGACTAACTATGGCTACACCTTC.

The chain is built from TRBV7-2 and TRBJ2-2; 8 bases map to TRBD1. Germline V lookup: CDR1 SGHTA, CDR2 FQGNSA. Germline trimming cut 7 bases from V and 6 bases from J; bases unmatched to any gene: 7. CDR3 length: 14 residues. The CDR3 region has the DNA TGTGCCAGCACCCAACAGGGGGTTGCCGGGGAGCTGTTTTTT. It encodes CASTQQGVAGELFF.

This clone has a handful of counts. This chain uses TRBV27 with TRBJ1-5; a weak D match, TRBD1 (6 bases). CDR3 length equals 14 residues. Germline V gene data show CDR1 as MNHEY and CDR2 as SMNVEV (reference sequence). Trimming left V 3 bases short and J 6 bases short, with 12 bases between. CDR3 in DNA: TGTGCCAGCAGTTTTGGGGGGGCCGGTCAGCCCCAGCATTTT. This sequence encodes CASSFGGAGQPQHF.

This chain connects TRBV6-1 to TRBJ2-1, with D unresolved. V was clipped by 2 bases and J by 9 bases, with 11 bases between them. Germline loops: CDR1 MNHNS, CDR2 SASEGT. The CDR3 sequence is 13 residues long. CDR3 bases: TGTGCCAGCAGTGAAACGATAGATCTTGAGCAGTTCTTC. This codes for CASSETIDLEQFF.

CDR3 in amino acids: CASSQDPGLGSYEQYF. CDR3 DNA sequence: TGCGCCAGCAGCCAAGACCCGGGACTGGGCTCCTACGAGCAGTACTTC. The chain combines TRBV4-3 with TRBJ2-7, with D perhaps TRBD2 (6 bases). The CDR3 totals 16 residues. CDR1 and CDR2 from the germline V gene are LGHNA and YSLEER. The V and J ends lost 0 bases and 0 bases respectively, with 12 bases between them.

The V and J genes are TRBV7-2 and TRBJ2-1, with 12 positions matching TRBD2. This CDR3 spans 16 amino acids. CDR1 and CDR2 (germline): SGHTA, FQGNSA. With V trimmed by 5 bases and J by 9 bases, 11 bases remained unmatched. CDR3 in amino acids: CASSPSSGRASGEQFF. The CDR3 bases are TGTGCCAGCAGCCCTTCTAGCGGGAGGGCCTCGGGTGAGCAGTTCTTC. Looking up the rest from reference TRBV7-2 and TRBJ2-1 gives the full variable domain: GAGVSQSPSNKVTEKGKDVELRCDPISGHTALYWYRQSLGQGLEFLIYFQGNSAPDKSGLPSDRFSAERTGGSVSTLTIQRTQQEDSAVYLCASSPSSGRASGEQFFGPGTRLTVL.